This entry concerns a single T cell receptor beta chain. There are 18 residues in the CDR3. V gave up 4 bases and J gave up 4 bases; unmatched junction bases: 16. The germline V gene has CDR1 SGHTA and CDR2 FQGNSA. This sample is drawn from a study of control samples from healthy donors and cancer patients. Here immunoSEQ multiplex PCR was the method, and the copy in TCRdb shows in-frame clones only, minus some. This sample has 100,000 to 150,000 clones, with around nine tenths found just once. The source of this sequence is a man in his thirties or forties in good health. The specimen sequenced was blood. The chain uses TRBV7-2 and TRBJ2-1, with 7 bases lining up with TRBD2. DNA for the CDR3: TGTGCCAGCAGCTCATACGTTCTAGCGGCGGATAGATACAATGAGCAGTTCTTC. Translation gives CASSSYVLAADRYNEQFF.